The clone carrying this T cell receptor beta chain was observed a single time. Trimming removed 1 base from V and 1 base from J; junction bases left unmatched: 0. The CDR3 length is 15 residues. The germline V gene has CDR1 LNHDA and CDR2 SQIVND (reference sequence). Original methodology: Estimated nucleated cell counts came from reference gene primer amplification. TCRdb's copy holds only in-frame clones and misses some; the assay was immunoSEQ multiplex PCR. For V, J and clone size, that table is used; D and trimming come from the DNA. The sample contains more than 250,000 clones, less than 90% of which appear only once. This sample is part of a study of blood T cell repertoires in COVID-19. Study as a whole: Sites in the United States, Italy and Spain provided acute and convalescent COVID-19 samples. Sources were T cells, B-cell-depleted T cells, or PBMCs; the material itself was cDNA or gDNA.

The receptor was isolated from a man between 60 and 75 years old who had recovered from COVID-19. The sequencing sample was made of peripheral blood. The rearrangement links TRBV19 to TRBJ2-3; 9 nucleotides agree with TRBD2. CDR3 sequence: CASSIGTSGTDTQYF. The CDR3 coding sequence is TGTGCCAGTAGTATAGGGACTAGCGGCACAGATACGCAGTATTTT.